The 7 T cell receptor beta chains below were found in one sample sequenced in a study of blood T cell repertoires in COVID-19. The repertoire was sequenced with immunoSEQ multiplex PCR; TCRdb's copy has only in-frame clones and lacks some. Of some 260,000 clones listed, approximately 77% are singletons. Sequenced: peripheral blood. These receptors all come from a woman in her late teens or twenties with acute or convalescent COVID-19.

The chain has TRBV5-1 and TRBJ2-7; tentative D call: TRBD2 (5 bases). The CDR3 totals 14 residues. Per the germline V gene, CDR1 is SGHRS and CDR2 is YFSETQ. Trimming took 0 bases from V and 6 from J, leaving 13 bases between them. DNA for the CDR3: TGCGCCAGCAGCTTGGAACCTAGCTCGATCGAGCAGTACTTC. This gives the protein CASSLEPSSIEQYF.

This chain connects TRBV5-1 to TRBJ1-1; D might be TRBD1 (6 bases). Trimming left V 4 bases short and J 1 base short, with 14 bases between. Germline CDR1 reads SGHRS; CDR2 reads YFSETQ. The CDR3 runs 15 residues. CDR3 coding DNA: TGCGCCAGCAGCCGCTTGCCAGGGGCGAACACTGAAGCTTTCTTT. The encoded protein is CASSRLPGANTEAFF.

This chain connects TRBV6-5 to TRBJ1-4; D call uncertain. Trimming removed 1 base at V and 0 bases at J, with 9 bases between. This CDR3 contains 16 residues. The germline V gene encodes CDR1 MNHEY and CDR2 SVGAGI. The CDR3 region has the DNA TGTGCCAGCAGTTACTTCCCGGGATCAACTAATGAAAAACTGTTTTTT. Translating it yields CASSYFPGSTNEKLFF.

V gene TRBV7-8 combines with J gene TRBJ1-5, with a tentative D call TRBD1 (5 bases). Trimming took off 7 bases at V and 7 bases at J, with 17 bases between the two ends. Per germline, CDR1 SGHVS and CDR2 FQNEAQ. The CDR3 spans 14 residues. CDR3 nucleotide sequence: TGTGCCAGCACCCCGCGGGGGATCCAACAGCCCCAGCATTTT. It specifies CASTPRGIQQPQHF.

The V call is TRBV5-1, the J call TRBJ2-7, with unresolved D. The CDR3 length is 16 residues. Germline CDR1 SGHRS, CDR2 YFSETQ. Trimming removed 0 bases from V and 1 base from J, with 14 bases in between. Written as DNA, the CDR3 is TGCGCCAGCAGCTTGGTTCAGGCTGAACCATCCTACGAGCAGTACTTC. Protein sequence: CASSLVQAEPSYEQYF.

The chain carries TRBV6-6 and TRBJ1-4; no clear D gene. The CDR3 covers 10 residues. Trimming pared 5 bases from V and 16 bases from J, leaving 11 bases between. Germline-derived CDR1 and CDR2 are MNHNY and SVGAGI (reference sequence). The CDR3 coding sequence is TGTGCCAGCAGTGCGGGGAGGGCGTTTTTT. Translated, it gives CASSAGRAFF.

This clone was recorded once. The CDR3: CASSHREGSNQPQHF. CDR3 DNA sequence: TGTGCCAGCAGCCACAGGGAGGGTAGCAATCAGCCCCAGCATTTT. V gene TRBV6-2 or TRBV6-3 combines with J gene TRBJ1-5, with D maybe TRBD1 (6 bases). The germline V and J ends were trimmed by 6 bases and 0 bases, with 12 bases remaining between them. The CDR3 runs to 15 residues. Germline V lookup: CDR1 MNHEY, CDR2 SVGEGT.